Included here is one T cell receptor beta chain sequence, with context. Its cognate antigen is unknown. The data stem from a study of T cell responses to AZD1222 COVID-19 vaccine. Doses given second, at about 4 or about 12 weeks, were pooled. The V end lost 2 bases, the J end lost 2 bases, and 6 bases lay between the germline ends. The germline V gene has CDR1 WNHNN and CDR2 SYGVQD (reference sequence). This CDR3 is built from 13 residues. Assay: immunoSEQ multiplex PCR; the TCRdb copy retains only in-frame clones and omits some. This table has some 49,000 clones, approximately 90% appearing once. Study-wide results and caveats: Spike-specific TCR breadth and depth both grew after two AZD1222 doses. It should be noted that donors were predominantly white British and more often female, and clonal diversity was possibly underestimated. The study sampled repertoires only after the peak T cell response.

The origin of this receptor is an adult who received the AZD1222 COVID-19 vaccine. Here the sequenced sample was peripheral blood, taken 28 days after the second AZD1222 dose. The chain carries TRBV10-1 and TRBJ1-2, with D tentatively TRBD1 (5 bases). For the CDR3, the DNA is TGCGCCAGCAGTGAGGCAGGGAACTATGGCTACACCTTC. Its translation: CASSEAGNYGYTF.